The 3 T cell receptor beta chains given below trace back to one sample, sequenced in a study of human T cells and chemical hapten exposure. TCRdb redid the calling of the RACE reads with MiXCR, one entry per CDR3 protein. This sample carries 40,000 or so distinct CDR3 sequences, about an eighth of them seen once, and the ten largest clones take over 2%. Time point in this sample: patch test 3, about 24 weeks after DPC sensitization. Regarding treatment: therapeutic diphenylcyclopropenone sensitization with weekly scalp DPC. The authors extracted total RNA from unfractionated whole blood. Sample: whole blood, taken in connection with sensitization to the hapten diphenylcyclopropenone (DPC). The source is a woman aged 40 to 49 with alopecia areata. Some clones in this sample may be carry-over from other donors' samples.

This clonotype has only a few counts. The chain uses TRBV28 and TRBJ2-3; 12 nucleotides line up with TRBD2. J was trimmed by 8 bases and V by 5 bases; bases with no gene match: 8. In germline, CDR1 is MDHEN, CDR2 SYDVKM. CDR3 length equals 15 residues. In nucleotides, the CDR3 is TGTGCCAGCAGTCGCCCTAGCGGGGGGGCGGCTACGCAGTATTTT. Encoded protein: CASSRPSGGAATQYF.

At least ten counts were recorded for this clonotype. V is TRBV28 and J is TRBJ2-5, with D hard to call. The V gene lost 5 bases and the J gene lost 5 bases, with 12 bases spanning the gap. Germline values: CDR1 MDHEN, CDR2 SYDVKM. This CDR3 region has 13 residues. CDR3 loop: CASSGFGLETQYF. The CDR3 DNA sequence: TGTGCCAGCAGTGGGTTTGGCTTGGAGACCCAGTACTTC.

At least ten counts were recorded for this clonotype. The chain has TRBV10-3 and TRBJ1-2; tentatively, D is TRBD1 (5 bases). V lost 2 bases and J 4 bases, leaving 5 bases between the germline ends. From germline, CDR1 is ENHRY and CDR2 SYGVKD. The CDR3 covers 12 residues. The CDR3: CAISEDSYGYTF. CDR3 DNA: TGTGCCATCAGTGAGGACAGCTATGGCTACACCTTC.